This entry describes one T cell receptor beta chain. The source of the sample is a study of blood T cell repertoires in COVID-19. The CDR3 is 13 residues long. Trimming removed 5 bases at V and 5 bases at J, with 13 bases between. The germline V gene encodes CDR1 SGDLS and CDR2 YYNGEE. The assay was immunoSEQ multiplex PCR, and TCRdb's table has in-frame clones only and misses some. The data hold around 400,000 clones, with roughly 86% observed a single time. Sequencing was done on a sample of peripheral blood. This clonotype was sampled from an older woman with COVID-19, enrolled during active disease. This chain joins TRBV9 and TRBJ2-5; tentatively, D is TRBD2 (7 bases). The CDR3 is CASSGGAQETQYF. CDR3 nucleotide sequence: TGTGCCAGCAGTGGGGGGGCGCAGGAGACCCAGTACTTC. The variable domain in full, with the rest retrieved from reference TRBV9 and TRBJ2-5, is DSGVTQTPKHLITATGQRVTLRCSPRSGDLSVYWYQQSLDQGLQFLIQYYNGEERAKGNILERFSAQQFPDLHSELNLSSLELGDSALYFCASSGGAQETQYFGPGTRLLVL.